This paragraph covers one T cell receptor (beta chain) sequence. Its antigen is still unknown. The CDR3 runs to 17 residues. Per germline, CDR1 DFQATT and CDR2 SNEGSKA (reference sequence). Trimming shortened V by 6 bases and J by 0 bases, and 24 bases separated the two germline ends. This sample is part of a study of regulatory T cells in long-lasting Graves disease. Study-wide points: Among persistent patients, a larger number of public clonotypes were shared (around 3,000) than among newly diagnosed patients (about 1,000). Favored gene segments in persistent disease were TRBV28, TRBJ1-2 and TRBJ2-5. Accuracy could have been hurt by small sample size.

Time point noted: persistent/refractory GD, antithyroid drugs over 5 years with positive TRAb. Construction of the TCR library relied on RNA isolated from PBMCs. The authors built TCR beta libraries using iRepertoire HTBI primers and Arm-PCR of CDR3 regions. TCRdb processed the multiplex PCR reads anew with MiXCR; each CDR3 protein has one entry. The sample has about 300,000 distinct CDR3 sequences, around 20% seen once. The source was peripheral blood mononuclear cells (PBMCs), collected when the disease was refractory, from a patient treated with antithyroid drugs. The genes are TRBV20-1 and TRBJ2-7; D call uncertain. The sequence was obtained from a female donor with Graves disease. CDR3 bases: TGCAGTGCCGCGGCCCCCTTGACCCTCTCCCTCTCCTACGAGCAGTACTTC. Translating it yields CSAAAPLTLSLSYEQYF.